This TCR beta chain was recorded in a study of cytomegalovirus exposure and HLA in healthy donors. V was pared by 4 bases and J by 2 bases, with 6 bases of the junction left unmatched. This CDR3 contains 14 residues. In germline, CDR1 is SGHRS, CDR2 YFSETQ. On this clone: Its specificity is unknown.

Both 60 Vbeta primers and 13 Jbeta primers went into the PCR. Method: immunoSEQ multiplex PCR; TCRdb's copy keeps in-frame clones and lacks some. The specimen's table records 95,000 to 150,000 clones. Study findings and constraints: A later look showed TCR association rates differing by HLA locus, highest for DRB1 and lowest for HLA-C. Reported findings show TCR beta sequences accurately forecast HLA-A and HLA-B alleles in most subjects. Both high specificity and high sensitivity reportedly marked the classifier's diagnosis of cytomegalovirus status.

The TCR originated in a man aged 25 to 40 in good health and CMV-seronegative. Material for sequencing was PBMCs. The genes are TRBV5-1 and TRBJ2-7; TRBD1 agrees at 7 bases. CDR3 in amino acids: CASSVATGTYEQYF. CDR3 in DNA: TGCGCCAGCAGCGTCGCGACAGGGACCTACGAGCAGTACTTC.